A single TCR beta chain is shown here with its context. There are 13 residues in the CDR3. The germline CDR1 and CDR2 sequences are KGHDR and SFDVKD. The germline V and J ends were trimmed by 4 bases and 1 base, with 3 bases remaining between them. Produced via immunoSEQ multiplex PCR; TCRdb's table is partial and in-frame only. The data show approximately 160,000 clones, 93% seen once. The sample comes from a study of control samples from healthy donors and cancer patients. Material: blood. J is TRBJ2-2 and V is TRBV24-1; D gene unclear. The source of this sequence is a woman aged 60 to 75 in good health. The CDR3 reads CATSDRNTGELFF. CDR3 coding DNA: TGTGCCACCAGTGACAGGAACACCGGGGAGCTGTTTTTT.